The T cell receptor beta chain under discussion was sequenced for a study of cytomegalovirus exposure and HLA in healthy donors. This clone came up a few times. Its matching antigen is unknown. Study conclusions and caveats: Later genetic work tied a missense DCLRE1C variant to beta-chain V and J trimming. Earlier results showed most TCR beta V segments being productive about 87% or about 30% of the time. Some 150 TCR beta chains were listed as cytomegalovirus-associated. TCR sequences were mostly rare, though some public TCRs occurred in many donors.

Amplification used 60 Vbeta primers and 13 Jbeta primers. Generated by immunoSEQ multiplex PCR, the TCRdb table keeps only in-frame clones and is missing some. The repertoire holds roughly 130,000 clones, with 73% as singletons. The ends lost 1 base at V and 5 bases at J; junction bases unmatched: 7. The germline V gene encodes CDR1 LGHNA and CDR2 YNFKEQ. The CDR3 has 16 residues. The chain combines TRBV4-2 with TRBJ1-2; 10 nucleotides agree with TRBD1. The clonotype originates from a woman in her 40s in good health and CMV-seronegative. Sample: PBMCs. CDR3 coding DNA: TGTGCCAGCAGCCAAGGTCCGGGACAGGGGATTTATGGCTACACCTTC. Translated, it gives CASSQGPGQGIYGYTF.